This T cell receptor beta chain was observed in a study of blood T cells in healthy people across ages. Study-wide results and caveats: Per million T cells, TCR beta diversity dropped roughly linearly as age increased. PBMCs went unsorted, and a conclusive naive versus antigen-experienced comparison was therefore prevented.

A note on this clonotype: Its antigen is currently unknown.

Primers used in a second PCR of roughly 6 to 12 cycles were a sample-barcoded 5' primer and a J-beta primer mix. TCRdb called the 5' RACE reads again in MiXCR, with one record for every CDR3 protein. The table has around 990,000 distinct CDR3 sequences, 25% seen once; the top ten hold approximately 0.71%. Trimming removed 4 bases at V and 8 bases at J, with 15 bases between. This CDR3 has 15 amino acids. CDR1 and CDR2 (germline): LGHDT, YNNKEL (reference sequence). The same data also contributed to another study, on T cells of mothers and their children. That source reports: Three healthy Caucasian mothers and their six children were the donors.

The sequenced material came from blood. The V gene is TRBV3-1, the J gene TRBJ1-6; possibly TRBD1 for D (6 bases). The clonotype comes from a girl aged 2-15 years in good health. The chain's CDR3 is CASSPPTGLDSPLHF. CDR3 in DNA: TGTGCCAGCAGCCCCCCAACAGGGTTGGATTCACCCCTCCACTTT.